The 18 T cell receptor beta chains below come from one sample, sequenced in a study of T cell responses to AZD1222 COVID-19 vaccine. Assay used: immunoSEQ multiplex PCR; TCRdb lists only in-frame clones, some missing. The data show some 81,000 clones, with under 95% seen just once and 9.5% to 13% held by the top ten. The sequences come from peripheral blood, collected 28 days after the second AZD1222 dose. These receptors were collected from an adult who received the AZD1222 COVID-19 vaccine.

The V and J genes are TRBV19 and TRBJ2-7; D is unclear. Germline V gene sequence: CDR1 LNHDA, CDR2 SQIVND (reference sequence). The V and J ends lost 1 base and 0 bases respectively, with 7 bases between them. The CDR3 is made up of 14 amino acids. In DNA form, the CDR3 reads TGTGCCAGTAGTATAGTGTCGAGCTCCTACGAGCAGTACTTC. Protein product: CASSIVSSSYEQYF. The whole variable domain, filled in from reference TRBV19 and TRBJ2-7, reads DGGITQSPKYLFRKEGQNVTLSCEQNLNHDAMYWYRQDPGQGLRLIYYSQIVNDFQKGDIAEGYSVSREKKESFPLTVTSAQKNPTAFYLCASSIVSSSYEQYFGPGTRLTVT.

The chain uses TRBV6-1 and TRBJ1-2, with D possibly being TRBD1 (5 bases). Germline CDR1 is MNHNS and CDR2 is SASEGT. Trimming took 3 bases from V and 6 from J, leaving 14 bases between them. This CDR3 is 14 amino acids long. CDR3 coding DNA: TGTGCCAGCAGTGAGACGGGGGAAGGAGATGGCTACACCTTC. Amino acid sequence: CASSETGEGDGYTF.

The gene calls are TRBV18 and TRBJ2-1; D gene uncertain. Trimming took 3 bases from V and 8 from J, leaving 14 bases between them. The CDR3 length is 14 residues. Germline V gives CDR1 KGHSH, CDR2 LQKENI. CDR3 region: CASSPLVTVYEQFF. The CDR3 region has the DNA TGTGCCAGCTCACCTCTAGTAACGGTCTATGAGCAGTTCTTC.

The V call is TRBV7-9, the J call TRBJ1-4, with D hard to call. This CDR3 comprises 13 residues. In germline, CDR1 is SEHNR, CDR2 FQNEAQ (reference sequence). The V end lost 5 bases, the J end lost 7 bases, and 11 bases lay between the germline ends. CDR3 DNA sequence: TGTGCCAGCAGCCTCGACGTGGGTGAAAAACTGTTTTTT. It yields the protein CASSLDVGEKLFF.

The chain recombines TRBV20-1 with TRBJ1-1; perhaps TRBD1 as D (5 bases). V lost 3 bases and J 4 bases, leaving 9 bases between the germline ends. Germline CDR1 and CDR2: DFQATT and SNEGSKA (reference sequence). The CDR3 is made up of 12 amino acids. CDR3 amino acids: CSASGAITEAFF. The CDR3 DNA is TGCAGTGCTAGTGGGGCAATCACTGAAGCTTTCTTT.

The chain has TRBV4-1 and TRBJ1-1, with a tentative D call TRBD1 (5 bases). This CDR3 has 13 residues. Deletions cut 2 bases from V and 7 bases from J, with 11 bases between. CDR1 is MGHRA, CDR2 YSYEKL, per germline. In nucleotides, the CDR3 is TGCGCCAGCAGCCAACGCAGGGAAGTTGAAGCTTTCTTT. Protein product: CASSQRREVEAFF.

The gene calls are TRBV5-1 and TRBJ1-2, with TRBD1 matching over 8 bases. The V gene's germline CDR1 is SGHRS and CDR2 YFSETQ. The CDR3 consists of 15 residues. The V gene end was trimmed by 3 bases and the J gene end by 1 base; junction bases not matched to a gene: 5. CDR3 sequence: CASSSSGQVNYGYTF. The CDR3 nucleotides are TGCGCCAGCAGCTCATCGGGACAGGTTAACTATGGCTACACCTTC.

This clone was recorded once. The chain combines TRBV4-1 with TRBJ1-5; tentatively, D is TRBD1 (6 bases). Germline values: CDR1 MGHRA, CDR2 YSYEKL. V was shortened by 4 bases and J by 5 bases, with 15 bases between the two germline ends. This CDR3 region has 15 residues. The CDR3: CASSPSGQTDQPQHF. CDR3 nucleotide sequence: TGCGCCAGCAGCCCCAGTGGACAGACTGATCAGCCCCAGCATTTT.

This clone was observed once. The rearrangement joins TRBV6-4 to TRBJ2-1; D may be TRBD1 or TRBD2 (6 bases each). CDR3 length equals 15 residues. Trimming took off 2 bases at V and 9 bases at J, with 17 bases between the two ends. The germline V gene has CDR1 MRHNA and CDR2 SNTAGT. CDR3 coding DNA: TGTGCCAGCAGTGACGGGGCAGGGGAGGCTGGTGAGCAGTTCTTC. Amino acid sequence: CASSDGAGEAGEQFF.

This sequence joins TRBV9 and TRBJ1-1; D gene ambiguous. Germline CDR1 and CDR2: SGDLS and YYNGEE. Trimming left V 0 bases short and J 5 bases short, with 11 bases between. The CDR3 runs 14 residues. The CDR3 here is CASSVESVETEAFF. The CDR3 region has the DNA TGTGCCAGCAGCGTAGAGAGTGTGGAGACTGAAGCTTTCTTT.

The rearrangement joins TRBV11-2 to TRBJ2-1; tentative D call: TRBD2 (7 bases). The V end lost 7 bases, the J end lost 6 bases, and 19 bases lay between the germline ends. CDR1 is SGHAT, CDR2 FQNNGV, per germline. The CDR3 runs to 15 residues. The CDR3 sequence: CASIPRAGASNEQFF. DNA for the CDR3: TGTGCCAGCATCCCGCGGGCGGGGGCTTCCAATGAGCAGTTCTTC.

The chain links TRBV6-5 to TRBJ2-7, with D possibly matching TRBD1 (6 bases). Germline loops: CDR1 MNHEY, CDR2 SVGAGI. The CDR3 has 12 amino acids. Trimming cost V 8 bases and J 3 bases, with 11 bases left between them. The CDR3 protein is CASGTSFYEQYF. In DNA form, the CDR3 reads TGTGCCAGCGGGACATCTTTCTACGAGCAGTACTTC.

The chain carries TRBV7-9 and TRBJ2-2; a possible D gene is TRBD1 (6 bases). Trimming stripped 4 bases from V and 5 bases from J, with 20 bases between. The CDR3 spans 17 residues. Germline CDR1 SEHNR, CDR2 FQNEAQ (reference sequence). The CDR3 DNA reads TGTGCCAGCAGCTCCCCCTCGTTTGGTAGGGGGACCGGGGAGCTGTTTTTT. It translates to CASSSPSFGRGTGELFF.

The chain couples TRBV21-1 to TRBJ1-3; the table's D call of TRBD1 was not tested on the DNA. TRBV21-1 has pseudogene status. The CDR3 consists of 17 residues. CDR3 sequence reads: CASSTLGQGRFGNTIYF. The CDR3, as DNA: TGTGCCAGCAGCACACTGGGACAGGGGAGGTTCGGAAACACCATATATTTT.

A single count supports this clone. V gene TRBV19 combines with J gene TRBJ2-1; 9 bases align to TRBD2. Trimming took 5 bases from V and 6 from J; bases not matched to a gene: 5. CDR1 and CDR2 from the germline V gene are LNHDA and SQIVND (reference sequence). The CDR3 consists of 14 residues. CDR3 loop: CASSATSGANEQFF. The CDR3 region has the DNA TGTGCCAGTAGTGCGACTAGCGGAGCCAATGAGCAGTTCTTC.

This clone was seen only a few times. This chain uses TRBV29-1 with TRBJ2-1; 14 bases fit TRBD2. CDR1 is SQVTM and CDR2 is ANQGSEA in the germline V gene. Trimming took 1 base from V and 12 from J; bases not matched to a gene: 11. The CDR3 consists of 16 residues. The DNA of the CDR3 is TGCAGCGTTGAAGGCGGCGGGACTAGCGGGGGCCAGGGGCAGTTCTTC. Protein sequence: CSVEGGGTSGGQGQFF.

The V gene is TRBV3-1 (or the pseudogene TRBV3-2), the J gene TRBJ2-2, with 8 bases matching TRBD2. With 4 bases clipped from V and 7 bases from J, the junction kept 8 bases outside the gene matches. The V gene's germline CDR1 is LGHDT and CDR2 YNNKEL (reference sequence). The CDR3 is made up of 15 amino acids. The CDR3 DNA sequence: TGTGCCAGCAGCCCCCCCGGGACTAGTGTCGGGGAGCTGTTTTTT. Protein product: CASSPPGTSVGELFF.

V usage is TRBV9 and J usage is TRBJ2-3; 8 nucleotides agree with TRBD1. Germline V CDR1 and CDR2: SGDLS, YYNGEE. The ends lost 4 bases at V and 4 bases at J; junction bases unmatched: 17. This CDR3 region has 18 residues. The CDR3 protein is CASSPRRGRGRRADTQYF. CDR3 bases: TGTGCCAGCAGCCCACGCCGTGGCAGGGGGCGGAGGGCAGATACGCAGTATTTT.